The present T cell receptor (beta chain) was sequenced within a study of blood T cell repertoires in COVID-19. The assay was immunoSEQ multiplex PCR, and TCRdb's table has in-frame clones only and misses some. Counted here are hundreds of thousands of clones, roughly 90% occurring once; the ten biggest clones make up around 10%. In this sample, this clone turned up once. With V trimmed by 5 bases and J by 5 bases, 6 bases remained unmatched. This CDR3 has 14 amino acids. In germline, CDR1 is SGDLS, CDR2 YYNGEE. The gene calls are TRBV9 and TRBJ2-5; 10 bases align to TRBD2. The sample comprised peripheral blood. The source is a woman in her 30s with COVID-19, enrolled during active disease. Written as DNA, the CDR3 is TGTGCCAGCAGGCCAGGACTAGCGGTGGAGACCCAGTACTTC. Translating gives CASRPGLAVETQYF. The variable domain in full, with the rest retrieved from reference TRBV9 and TRBJ2-5, is DSGVTQTPKHLITATGQRVTLRCSPRSGDLSVYWYQQSLDQGLQFLIQYYNGEERAKGNILERFSAQQFPDLHSELNLSSLELGDSALYFCASRPGLAVETQYFGPGTRLLVL.